The rows below give T cell receptor beta chains drawn from one sample of a study of T cell responses to AZD1222 COVID-19 vaccine. Sequenced by immunoSEQ multiplex PCR; TCRdb stores in-frame clones only, minus some. The sample lists 150,000 or so clones; 85% to 95% were seen once. The sequenced sample was peripheral blood, obtained on day 0 of MenACWY control vaccination. The receptors were sampled from an adult in good health. Both conserved end residues are part of each CDR3. The D gene is left open where the match is weak.

cdr3_aa: CASSHPPGTAGAFF; cdr3_nt: TGCGCCAGCAGCCACCCACCAGGGACGGCTGGAGCTTTCTTT; v_call: TRBV4-1; d_call: .; j_call: TRBJ1-1
cdr3_aa: CASWRVNEKLFF; cdr3_nt: TGTGCCAGCTGGCGGGTTAATGAAAAACTGTTTTTT; v_call: TRBV28; d_call: .; j_call: TRBJ1-4
cdr3_aa: CASSVGPKWAETEAFF; cdr3_nt: TGTGCCAGCAGCGTAGGGCCCAAGTGGGCTGAGACTGAAGCTTTCTTT; v_call: TRBV9; d_call: .; j_call: TRBJ1-1
cdr3_aa: CASSYHSPLHF; cdr3_nt: TGTGCCAGCAGCTATCACTCACCCCTCCACTTT; v_call: TRBV6-5; d_call: .; j_call: TRBJ1-6
cdr3_aa: CASSLALNRAEAFF; cdr3_nt: TGTGCCAGCAGCTTAGCGTTAAACAGGGCTGAAGCTTTCTTT; v_call: TRBV7-9; d_call: .; j_call: TRBJ1-1
cdr3_aa: CASNTPRGEQYF; cdr3_nt: TGTGCCAGCAACACCCCCCGGGGCGAGCAGTACTTC; v_call: TRBV11-2; d_call: .; j_call: TRBJ2-7
cdr3_aa: CASSLVGTSGTDTQYF; cdr3_nt: TGTGCCAGCAGCTTAGTAGGGACTAGCGGCACAGATACGCAGTATTTT; v_call: TRBV7-2; d_call: TRBD2; j_call: TRBJ2-3
cdr3_aa: CASSSSSLNNQPQHF; cdr3_nt: TGTGCCAGCAGCTCTTCGTCACTTAACAATCAGCCCCAGCATTTT; v_call: TRBV7-2; d_call: .; j_call: TRBJ1-5
cdr3_aa: CASSWDRIGRLFF; cdr3_nt: TGTGCCAGCAGCTGGGACAGGATTGGCCGTCTGTTTTTT; v_call: TRBV5-8; d_call: TRBD1; j_call: TRBJ1-4
cdr3_aa: CASSVGLQETQYF; cdr3_nt: TGTGCCAGCAGCGTAGGACTACAGGAGACCCAGTACTTC; v_call: TRBV9; d_call: .; j_call: TRBJ2-5
cdr3_aa: CASSLGGDWSYEQYF; cdr3_nt: TGTGCCAGCAGCTTGGGCGGGGACTGGTCCTACGAGCAGTACTTC; v_call: TRBV5-5; d_call: .; j_call: TRBJ2-7
cdr3_aa: CASSTGAGLAARRETQYF; cdr3_nt: TGTGCCAGCAGTACGGGCGCGGGACTAGCGGCGCGGCGAGAGACCCAGTACTTC; v_call: TRBV28; d_call: TRBD2; j_call: TRBJ2-5
cdr3_aa: CASSWDRGGNEQFF; cdr3_nt: TGTGCCAGCAGCTGGGACAGGGGGGGCAATGAGCAGTTCTTC; v_call: TRBV5-4; d_call: TRBD1; j_call: TRBJ2-1
cdr3_aa: CASSLGGNTIYF; cdr3_nt: TGTGCCAGCAGTTTGGGGGGAAACACCATATATTTT; v_call: TRBV6-6; d_call: .; j_call: TRBJ1-3
cdr3_aa: CASSGTGVAGGYTF; cdr3_nt: TGTGCCAGCAGTGGGACAGGGGTCGCAGGCGGCTACACCTTC; v_call: TRBV25-1; d_call: TRBD1; j_call: TRBJ1-2
cdr3_aa: CASSPSTVSSYEQYF; cdr3_nt: TGCGCCAGCAGCCCCTCGACCGTGAGCTCCTACGAGCAGTACTTC; v_call: TRBV5-1; d_call: .; j_call: TRBJ2-7
cdr3_aa: CASSVGNEQYF; cdr3_nt: TGTGCCAGCAGCGTAGGGAACGAGCAGTACTTC; v_call: TRBV7-8; d_call: .; j_call: TRBJ2-7